This TCR beta chain was documented in a study of T-cell reconstitution after alpha-beta-depleted transplantation in children. Preparing the TCRbeta library involved the use of unique molecular identifiers. Via MiXCR, TCRdb re-called the PCR reads, giving one row per CDR3 protein. The sample holds 490,000 or so distinct CDR3 sequences, around an eighth seen once. This clonotype has just a few counts. CDR3 length: 16 amino acids. The V segment lost 0 bases and the J segment 6 bases; nucleotides outside the gene matches: 9. CDR1 is KGHSH and CDR2 is LQKENI in the germline V gene. The specimen was PBMCs from the stem cell graft donor, collected from the stem cell graft. The TCR was taken from a human donor who donated a stem cell graft to a child with combined immunodeficiency. The V and J genes are TRBV18 and TRBJ2-7; TRBD2 matches 9 bases. Written as DNA, the CDR3 is TGTGCCAGCTCACCACCGGACAGCGGGAGGCTCCTCGAGCAGTACTTC. It codes for CASSPPDSGRLLEQYF.